A single TCR beta chain is shown here with its context. This clonotype was observed a few times. There is no known antigen for this receptor. It has no much larger one-base neighbor in the sample; base qualities were not kept. V lost 5 bases and J lost 0 bases; the stretch between them is 14 bases long. The CDR3 starts with the cysteine, ends with the phenylalanine, and has 16 residues. The retained sequence is limited to the CDR3, 48 bases, with the frame set at the first base. For CDR1 and CDR2, the germline V gene lists SNHLY and FYNNEI. The sample belongs to a study of T cell repertoires in cytomegalovirus infection (dated by TCRdb to between 2019 and 2020). With regard to the full study: Because public TCR beta signatures pointed to carriage of CMV infection together with the matching HLA type, the HLA type of each donor mattered for the analysis. What the authors observed across the whole study: The ex vivo response was dominated by HLA-C-restricted CMV-specific TCR beta clonotypes, which also provided the single most frequent clonotype in two of eight donors. In both this cohort and an independent cohort of some 370 donors, the cumulative frequency of public TCR beta family members distinguished carriers of CMV infection plus the relevant HLA type.

This sample was sequenced with an Illumina HiSeq 1500. In TCRdb, the public reads were trimmed at Q25 with fastp and aligned with MiXCR, with productive beta chains retained. Entries are consolidated by CDR3 protein sequence, retaining the most common genes and DNA. Within this sample are about 450,000 distinct CDR3 sequences, with under 40% of them counted one time only. The top ten clones comprise roughly 15% of the sample. Sequencing used PBMCs. The receptor was derived from a human donor in good health (CMV status not recorded). Some clones in this sample may be carry-over from other donors' samples. Recombination joined TRBV2 with TRBJ1-3; TRBD1 is a possible D gene, resting on 6 matching bases. The base sequence is TGTGCCAGCAGTCCGGGACACACGAGCTCTGGAAACACCATATATTTT. Its product reads: CASSPGHTSSGNTIYF. The reference TRBV2 and TRBJ1-3 proteins fill in what lies around the CDR3, so the full variable domain reads EPEVTQTPSHQVTQMGQEVILRCVPISNHLYFYWYRQILGQKVEFLVSFYNNEISEKSEIFDDQFSVERPDGSNFTLKIRSTKLEDSAMYFCASSPGHTSSGNTIYFGEGSWLTVV.